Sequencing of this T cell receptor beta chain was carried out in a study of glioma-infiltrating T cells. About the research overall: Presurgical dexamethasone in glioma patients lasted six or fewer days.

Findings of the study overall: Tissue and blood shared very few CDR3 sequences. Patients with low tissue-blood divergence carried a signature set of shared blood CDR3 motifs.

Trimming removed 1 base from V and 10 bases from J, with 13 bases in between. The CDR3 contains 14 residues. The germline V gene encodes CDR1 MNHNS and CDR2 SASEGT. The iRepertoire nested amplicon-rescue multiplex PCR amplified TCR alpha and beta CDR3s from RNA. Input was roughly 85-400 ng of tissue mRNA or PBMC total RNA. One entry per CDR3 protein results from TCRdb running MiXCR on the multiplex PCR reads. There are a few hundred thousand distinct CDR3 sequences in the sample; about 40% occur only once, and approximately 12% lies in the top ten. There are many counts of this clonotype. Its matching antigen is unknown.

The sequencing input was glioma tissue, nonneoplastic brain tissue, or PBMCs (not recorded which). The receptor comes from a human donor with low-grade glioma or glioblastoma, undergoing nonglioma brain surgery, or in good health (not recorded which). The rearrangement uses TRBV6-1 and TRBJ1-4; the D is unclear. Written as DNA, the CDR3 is TGTGCCAGCAGTGAAGAGGACGGTTTAGGAAAACTGTTTTTT. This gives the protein CASSEEDGLGKLFF.